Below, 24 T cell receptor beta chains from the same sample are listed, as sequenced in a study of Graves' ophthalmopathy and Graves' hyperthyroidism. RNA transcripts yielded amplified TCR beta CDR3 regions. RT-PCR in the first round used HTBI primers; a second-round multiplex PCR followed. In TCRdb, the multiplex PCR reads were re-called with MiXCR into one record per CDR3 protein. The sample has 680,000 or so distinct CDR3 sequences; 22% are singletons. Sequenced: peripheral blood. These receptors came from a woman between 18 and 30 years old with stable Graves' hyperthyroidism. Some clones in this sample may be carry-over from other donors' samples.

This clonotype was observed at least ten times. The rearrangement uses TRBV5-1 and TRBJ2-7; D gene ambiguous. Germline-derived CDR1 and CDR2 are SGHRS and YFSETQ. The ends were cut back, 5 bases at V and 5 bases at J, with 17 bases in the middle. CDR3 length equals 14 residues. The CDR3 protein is CASRGDTGSHEQYF. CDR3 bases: TGCGCCAGCAGAGGAGATACCGGTTCCCACGAGCAGTACTTC.

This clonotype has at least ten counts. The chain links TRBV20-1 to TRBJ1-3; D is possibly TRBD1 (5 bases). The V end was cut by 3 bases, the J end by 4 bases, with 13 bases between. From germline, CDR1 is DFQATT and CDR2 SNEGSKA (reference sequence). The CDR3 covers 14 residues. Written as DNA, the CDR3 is TGCAGTGCTAGTAGGGACGGTAGCGGAAACACCATATATTTT. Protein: CSASRDGSGNTIYF.

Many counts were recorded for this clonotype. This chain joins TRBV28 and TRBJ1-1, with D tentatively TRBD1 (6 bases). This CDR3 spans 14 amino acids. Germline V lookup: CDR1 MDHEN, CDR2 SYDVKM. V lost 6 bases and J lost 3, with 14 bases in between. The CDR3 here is CASSPGWTDTEAFF. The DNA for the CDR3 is TGTGCCAGCAGCCCAGGGTGGACAGACACTGAAGCTTTCTTT.

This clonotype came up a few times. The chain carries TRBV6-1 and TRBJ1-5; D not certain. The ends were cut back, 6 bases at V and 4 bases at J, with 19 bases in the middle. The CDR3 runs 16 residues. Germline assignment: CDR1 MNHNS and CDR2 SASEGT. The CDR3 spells CASRGTSALGNQPQHF. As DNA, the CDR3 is TGTGCCAGCAGGGGTACAAGTGCCCTGGGGAATCAGCCCCAGCATTTT.

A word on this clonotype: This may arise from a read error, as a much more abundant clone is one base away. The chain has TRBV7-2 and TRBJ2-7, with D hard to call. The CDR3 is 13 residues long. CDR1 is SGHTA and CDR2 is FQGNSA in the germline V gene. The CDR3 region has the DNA TGTGCCAGCAGCCCCCCGGCAGTCTACGAGCAGCACTTC. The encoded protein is CASSPPAVYEQHF.

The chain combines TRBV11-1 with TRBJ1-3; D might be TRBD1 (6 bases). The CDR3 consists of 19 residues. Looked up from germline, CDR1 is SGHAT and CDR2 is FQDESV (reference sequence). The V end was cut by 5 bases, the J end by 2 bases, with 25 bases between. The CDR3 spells CASSPFRGLNGLTGNTIYF. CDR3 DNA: TGTGCCAGCAGCCCATTCAGGGGTTTAAATGGTCTAACTGGAAACACCATATATTTT.

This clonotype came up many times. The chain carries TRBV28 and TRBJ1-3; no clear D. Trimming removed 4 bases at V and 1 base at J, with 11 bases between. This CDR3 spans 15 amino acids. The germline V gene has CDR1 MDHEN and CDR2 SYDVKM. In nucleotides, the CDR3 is TGTGCCAGCAGTTCCGTTGCTCTGTCTGGAAACACCATATATTTT. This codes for CASSSVALSGNTIYF.

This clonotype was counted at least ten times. For the CDR3, the DNA is TGCAGCGTCCGAGGAGGGACCTACGAGCAGTACTTC. Protein product: CSVRGGTYEQYF. The V call is TRBV29-1, the J call TRBJ2-7; D may be TRBD2 (6 bases). The CDR3 is 12 residues long. CDR1 is SQVTM and CDR2 is ANQGSEA in the germline V gene. V dropped 6 bases and J dropped 2 bases, with 11 bases sitting between them.

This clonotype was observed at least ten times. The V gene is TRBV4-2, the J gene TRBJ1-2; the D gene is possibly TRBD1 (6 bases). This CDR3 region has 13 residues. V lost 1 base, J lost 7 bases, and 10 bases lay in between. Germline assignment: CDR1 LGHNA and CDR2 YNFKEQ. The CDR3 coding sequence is TGTGCCAGCAGCCAAGTCCAGACAGGTGGCTACACCTTC. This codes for CASSQVQTGGYTF.

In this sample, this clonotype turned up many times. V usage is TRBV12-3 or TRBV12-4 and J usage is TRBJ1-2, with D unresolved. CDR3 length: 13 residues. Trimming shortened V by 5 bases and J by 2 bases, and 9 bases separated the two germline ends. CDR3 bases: TGTGCCAGCAGTCACAGTGGCAACTATGGCTACACCTTC. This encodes CASSHSGNYGYTF.

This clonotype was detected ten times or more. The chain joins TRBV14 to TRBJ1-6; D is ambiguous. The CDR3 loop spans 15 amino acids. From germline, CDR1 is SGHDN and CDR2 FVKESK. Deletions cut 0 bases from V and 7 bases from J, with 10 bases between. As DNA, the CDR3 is TGTGCCAGCAGCCAAGAAGGACGGAAGAATTCACCCCTCCACTTT. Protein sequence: CASSQEGRKNSPLHF.

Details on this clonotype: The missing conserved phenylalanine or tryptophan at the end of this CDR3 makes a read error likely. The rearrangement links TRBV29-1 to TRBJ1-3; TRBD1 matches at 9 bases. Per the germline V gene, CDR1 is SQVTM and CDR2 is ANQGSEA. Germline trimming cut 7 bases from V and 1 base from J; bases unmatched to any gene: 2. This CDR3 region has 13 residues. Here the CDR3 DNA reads TGCAGCGCTGGACAGGGGTCTGGAAACACCATATATTAT. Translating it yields CSAGQGSGNTIYY.

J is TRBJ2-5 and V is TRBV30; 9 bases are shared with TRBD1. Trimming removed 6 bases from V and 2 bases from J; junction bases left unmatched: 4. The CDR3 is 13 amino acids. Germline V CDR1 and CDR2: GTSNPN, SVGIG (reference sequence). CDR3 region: CACRDRVQETQYF. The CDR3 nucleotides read TGTGCCTGCCGGGACAGGGTGCAAGAGACCCAGTACTTC.

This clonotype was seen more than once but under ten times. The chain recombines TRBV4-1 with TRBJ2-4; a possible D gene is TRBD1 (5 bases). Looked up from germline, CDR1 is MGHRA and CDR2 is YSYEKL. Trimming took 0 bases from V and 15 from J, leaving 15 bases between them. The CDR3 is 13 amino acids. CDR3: CASSQDRSTATYF. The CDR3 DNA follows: TGCGCCAGCAGCCAAGATAGGTCGACAGCGACGTACTTC.

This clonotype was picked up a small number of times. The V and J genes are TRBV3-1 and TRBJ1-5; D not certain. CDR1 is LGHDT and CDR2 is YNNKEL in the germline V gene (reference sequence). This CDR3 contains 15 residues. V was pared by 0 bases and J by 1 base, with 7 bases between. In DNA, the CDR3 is TGTGCCAGCAGCCAAGAGATCGGAAGCAATCAGCCCCAGCATTTT. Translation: CASSQEIGSNQPQHF.

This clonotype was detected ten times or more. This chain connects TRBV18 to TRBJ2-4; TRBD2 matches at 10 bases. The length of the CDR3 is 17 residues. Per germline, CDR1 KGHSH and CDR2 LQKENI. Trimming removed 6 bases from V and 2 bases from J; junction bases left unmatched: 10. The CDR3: CASSRVGTSDTKNIQYF. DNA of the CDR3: TGTGCCAGCTCCCGGGTCGGGACTAGCGATACCAAAAACATTCAGTACTTC.

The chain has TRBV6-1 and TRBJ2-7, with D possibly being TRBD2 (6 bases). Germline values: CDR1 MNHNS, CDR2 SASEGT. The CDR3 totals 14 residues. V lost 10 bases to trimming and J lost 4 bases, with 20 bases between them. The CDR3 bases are TGTGCCAACTCTCCCGGGACTGAGACTTACGAGCAGTACTTC. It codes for CANSPGTETYEQYF.

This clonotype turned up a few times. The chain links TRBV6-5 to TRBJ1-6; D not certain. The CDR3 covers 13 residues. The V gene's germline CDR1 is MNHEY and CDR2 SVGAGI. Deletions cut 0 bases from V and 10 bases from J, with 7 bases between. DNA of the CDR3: TGTGCCAGCAGTTACTCGGGCAACTCACCCCTCCACTTT. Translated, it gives CASSYSGNSPLHF.

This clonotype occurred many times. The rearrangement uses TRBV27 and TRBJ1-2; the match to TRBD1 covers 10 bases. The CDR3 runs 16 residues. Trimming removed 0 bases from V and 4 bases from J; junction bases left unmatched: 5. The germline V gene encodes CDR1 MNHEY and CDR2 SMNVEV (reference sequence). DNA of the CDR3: TGTGCCAGCAGTTTATCTTTGGGGACAGGGGCCTATGGCTACACCTTC. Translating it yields CASSLSLGTGAYGYTF.

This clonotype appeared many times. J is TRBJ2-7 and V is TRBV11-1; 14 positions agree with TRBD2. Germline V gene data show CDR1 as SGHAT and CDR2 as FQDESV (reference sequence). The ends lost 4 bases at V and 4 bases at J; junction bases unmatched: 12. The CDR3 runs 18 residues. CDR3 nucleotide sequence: TGTGCCAGCAGCTCCGGGACTAGCGGGAGAGTGGGGTCGTACGAGCAGTACTTC. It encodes CASSSGTSGRVGSYEQYF.

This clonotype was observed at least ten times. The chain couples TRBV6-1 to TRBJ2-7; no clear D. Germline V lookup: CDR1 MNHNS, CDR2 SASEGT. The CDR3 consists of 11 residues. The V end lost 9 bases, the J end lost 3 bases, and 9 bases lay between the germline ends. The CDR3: CARRDLYEQYF. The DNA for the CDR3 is TGTGCCAGACGTGATCTCTACGAGCAGTACTTC.

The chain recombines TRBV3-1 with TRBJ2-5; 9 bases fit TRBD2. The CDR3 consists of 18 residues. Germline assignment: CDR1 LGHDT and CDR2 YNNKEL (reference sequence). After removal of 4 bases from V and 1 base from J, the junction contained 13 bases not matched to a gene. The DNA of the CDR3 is TGTGCCAGCAGCCGTATTGGCCGCGGGGGGGCCCCCCAAGAGACCCAGTACTTC. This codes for CASSRIGRGGAPQETQYF.

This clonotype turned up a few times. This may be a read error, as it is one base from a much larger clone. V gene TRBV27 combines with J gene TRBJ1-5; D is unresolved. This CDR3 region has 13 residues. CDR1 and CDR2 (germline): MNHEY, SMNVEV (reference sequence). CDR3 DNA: TGTGCCAGCAGTTTTGGGGTGGGTCAGCCCCATCATTTT. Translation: CASSFGVGQPHHF.

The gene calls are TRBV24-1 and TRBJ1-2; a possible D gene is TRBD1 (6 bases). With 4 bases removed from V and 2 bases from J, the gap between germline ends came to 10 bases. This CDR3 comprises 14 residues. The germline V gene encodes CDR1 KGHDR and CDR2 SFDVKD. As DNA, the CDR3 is TGTGCCACCAGTGACTATGACAGGAACTATGGCTACACCTTC. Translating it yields CATSDYDRNYGYTF.